This T cell receptor (beta chain) was retrieved from a study of T cells after posttransplantation cyclophosphamide. Study-level results: Tissue-infiltrating T cells from skin or gut overlapped little with blood T cells.

As to this clone: What it binds is unknown.

Profiled with immunoSEQ multiplex PCR; TCRdb holds only in-frame clones, not every one. The table has just over 65,000 clones, around 93% seen once. This related bone marrow graft donor gave peripheral blood on the day of marrow donation. Trimming shortened V by 3 bases and J by 1 base, and 9 bases separated the two germline ends. This CDR3 is 14 amino acids long. The V gene's germline CDR1 is SGHTA and CDR2 FQGNSA. The sequenced material came from PBMCs. The sequence was obtained from a woman aged 25 to 39 in good health and a related stem cell transplant donor. The chain combines TRBV7-2 with TRBJ2-5; D is undetermined. The CDR3: CASSFTSSQETQYF. The CDR3, as DNA: TGTGCCAGCAGCTTCACAAGTTCCCAAGAGACCCAGTACTTC.